This T cell receptor (beta chain) was sequenced in a study of T cells in Graves' hyperthyroidism and ophthalmopathy (dated by TCRdb to between 2017 and 2020). With respect to the entire study: To identify distinguishing TCR V-J signatures, a discovery cohort of 95 to 100 patients was used, comprising some 45 with Graves' ophthalmopathy and around 60 with stable Graves' hyperthyroidism. Prospective prediction of ophthalmopathy was tested in an independent validation cohort of about 19 hyperthyroidism patients and around 16 patients who later progressed to ophthalmopathy. The roughly 94 discovery patients were randomly split 7:3 into training and test sets. The study also compared thyroid tissue and blood T-cell repertoires from five or six Graves' hyperthyroidism patients. After sampling, hyperthyroidism patients received methimazole starting at 30 mg daily, and ophthalmopathy patients received high-dose intravenous methylprednisolone. The paper reports TCR Vbeta CDR3 sequencing of approximately 140 peripheral blood samples: approximately 43 ophthalmopathy, about 75 hyperthyroidism and around 17 progressor patients. Results and caveats for the whole study, not just this receptor: No statistical method was used to fix the sample size in advance, and group allocation was not hidden from the investigators. In cross-validation, a model built on a 13 V-J signature told ophthalmopathy apart from stable hyperthyroidism with 85% to 90% sensitivity and around 81% specificity, and in testing the same model reached 80%/75%. In validation, the model predicted progression to ophthalmopathy a median of 6.5 months before onset, with roughly 68% sensitivity and roughly 73% specificity. Most expanded thyroid clonotypes (frequency above 0.001) were also found in blood, which suggests that blood repertoires may mirror thyroid immune responses.

Amplification of TCR beta CDR3 regions was carried out from RNA transcripts. A first-round RT-PCR of the TCR CDR3 used the HTBI primer set with the Qiagen OneStep RT-PCR kit. A second multiplex PCR round built the libraries, followed by size selection and purification. Paired-end sequencing of the libraries was performed with 100 bp reads on an Illumina HiSeq2000. The paper's data handling went like this. SOAPnuke was used to process the raw data, throwing out any read that contained adapters or uncalled bases, had a mean Phred below 15, or lacked an exact constant-primer or identifier match. COPE v1.2.5 was used to merge high-quality paired reads, and clonotypes were defined as unique nucleotide sequences. MiTCR v1.1 was used to align the clonotypes against IMGT TRBV, TRBD and TRBJ reference segments. Analysis was restricted to V-J combinations with a frequency above 0.0001, which covered 98% to 99.2% of repertoires. A TCS score was defined as the ratio of F50 (clonal expansion) to E x V (chaos), with BLOSUM62-based TCRdist applied between CDR3 peptides within each V-J. Welch's t-statistics and random forest reduced several hundred V-J features to roughly 13, which were used in a naive Bayes classifier (R e1071). The similarity between thyroid and blood repertoires was quantified using the Morisita-Horn index. The public sequencing data were trimmed at Q25 with fastp and processed into clonotypes with MiXCR by TCRdb, which kept only in-frame beta chains. Rows with a matching CDR3 protein are joined into one entry that keeps the most common DNA and genes. The V and J calls reflect TCRdb's pipeline rather than the authors' work. The sample table contains fewer than 650,000 distinct CDR3 sequences; only one count was recorded for around 43% of them. The ten largest clones take up approximately 44% of the sample.

The study excluded patients with uncontrolled infections, other autoimmune diseases, pregnancy or lactation. Clinical symptoms, serum thyroxine and TRAb, thyroid ultrasound, and orbital computed tomography formed the basis for the diagnoses. Trizol reagent was used to extract total RNA, and RNA quality was then checked on an Agilent 2100 Bioanalyzer. Comments on this clonotype: Its cognate antigen has yet to be identified. No clone much larger than this one lies a single base away; base qualities are absent.

The junction shows trimming of 11 bases on V and 0 bases on J, and the gene matches do not reach 6 bases of it. The germline V gene encodes CDR1 MGHDK and CDR2 SYGVNS. The CDR3 spans 16 residues, from the cysteine through the phenylalanine. Only CDR3 DNA is held: 48 bases, read in frame from base 1. The V and J segments used are TRBV25-1 and TRBJ2-6, with 11 bases in between that match TRBD1. This receptor was taken from an adult woman with Graves' disease, either hyperthyroidism or ophthalmopathy (not recorded which). Sample: peripheral blood or thyroid tissue (not recorded which). This receptor has the CDR3 CAGSGTGGSGANVLTF. The bases are TGTGCCGGGTCCGGGACAGGGGGCTCTGGGGCCAACGTCCTGACTTTC. The full variable domain, completed from the reference TRBV25-1 and TRBJ2-6 proteins outside the CDR3, reads EADIYQTPRYLVIGTGKKITLECSQTMGHDKMYWYQQDPGMELHLIHYSYGVNSTEKGDLSSESTVSRIRTEHFPLTLESARPSHTSQYLCAGSGTGGSGANVLTFGAGSRLTVL.